These 3 T cell receptor beta chains came from one sample sequenced in a study of identical twins. MiXCR, run by TCRdb on the 5' RACE reads, gives a single entry per CDR3 protein. The sample yields just under 550,000 distinct CDR3 sequences, roughly 15% seen once. The data were also submitted as part of a second study, on yellow fever vaccine responses in identical twins.

The sample was CD4+ T cells sorted from blood. The receptors shown here come from a young woman in good health.

This chain connects TRBV2 to TRBJ1-6; 9 bases fit TRBD1. The V gene's germline CDR1 is SNHLY and CDR2 FYNNEI. The CDR3 runs to 15 residues. The V segment lost 3 bases and the J segment 5 bases; nucleotides outside the gene matches: 2. For the CDR3, the DNA is TGTGCCAGCAGTGAGGGACAGGGCAATAATTCACCCCTCCACTTT. It codes for CASSEGQGNNSPLHF.

This clonotype was seen a few times. This chain uses TRBV10-1 with TRBJ2-3; 8 positions match TRBD2. The CDR3 loop spans 15 amino acids. The germline V gene encodes CDR1 WNHNN and CDR2 SYGVQD (reference sequence). V trimming: 3 bases; J trimming: 2 bases; junction bases outside the gene matches: 4. In DNA form, the CDR3 reads TGCGCCAGCAGTGAACGGCGGGGGGTCACAGATACGCAGTATTTT. Translating it yields CASSERRGVTDTQYF.

This clonotype occurred a few times. This chain connects TRBV20-1 to TRBJ1-1; no definite D call. The germline V gene encodes CDR1 DFQATT and CDR2 SNEGSKA (reference sequence). V was shortened by 3 bases and J by 3 bases, with 14 bases between the two germline ends. There are 14 residues in the CDR3. The CDR3 spells CSARAAPPDTEAFF. The CDR3 DNA reads as TGCAGTGCTAGGGCGGCGCCTCCGGACACTGAAGCTTTCTTT.